This note documents a single TCR beta chain sequence. Its antigen is unidentified. Negatively enriched CD4+ T cells were divided by CD45RA into naive and memory. Trimming at V came to 1 base and at J to 6 bases, leaving 4 bases not matched to a gene. Germline CDR1 is SGHVS and CDR2 is FNYEAQ. This CDR3 has 16 amino acids. Assay execution took place at the deep level. Each sorted subset replicate got 200 ng genomic DNA, roughly 27,000 genomes. Some clones are missing from TCRdb's copy, which holds only in-frame ones; the method was immunoSEQ multiplex PCR. Among 2 million to 2.5 million clones listed, about 95% were seen once. The data stem from a study of shared clonotypes between healthy human individuals. Points from the study as a whole: Shared clonotypes: approximately 4.5% naive CD4, about 3.3% naive CD8, roughly 2.4% memory CD4, approximately 0.4% memory CD8.

Sequencing was performed on naive CD4+ T cells sorted from blood. As for subset: CD45RA+ positively selected. This clonotype originated in a man between 18 and 35 years old in good health. J is TRBJ2-2 and V is TRBV7-6; 11 bases map to TRBD2. This CDR3 is CASSLETSGTSGELFF. The DNA for the CDR3 is TGTGCCAGCAGCTTAGAGACTAGCGGGACGTCCGGGGAGCTGTTTTTT.